This T cell receptor (beta chain) was sequenced for a study of shared clonotypes between healthy human individuals. Findings and limits, study-wide: Estimated clonotype richness was generally higher in naive than memory subsets. In having few donors, the study represented limited genetic and exposure-history diversity. Non-shared clonotypes had lower generation probabilities than those shared by all four donors.

Naive CD8 cells comprised CD45RO-negative, CCR7-positively selected cells, excluding terminally differentiated effector memory CD45RA+ cells. Those who donated were healthy HIV-negative adults, with no recent acute infections or vaccinations reported. Libraries were prepared by immunoSEQ multiplex PCR; TCRdb keeps only in-frame clonotypes and omits some of them. The sample contains 1.5 million to 2.5 million clones, about 95% of which appear only once. Germline V CDR1 and CDR2: SGHDN, FVKESK. The CDR3 extends over 14 amino acids. V gave up 2 bases and J gave up 2 bases, with 8 bases separating them. This clone was seen just once. Its antigen remains unidentified.

The source of this sequence is a man younger than 30 in good health. What was sequenced was naive CD8+ T cells sorted from blood. The chain combines TRBV14 with TRBJ2-3; D gene ambiguous. CDR3 sequence: CASSQPRATDTQYF. CDR3 nucleotides: TGTGCCAGCAGCCAACCCCGAGCCACAGATACGCAGTATTTT.